The rows below give T cell receptor beta chains drawn from one sample of a study of blood T cell repertoires in COVID-19. Repertoires were generated with immunoSEQ multiplex PCR, while TCRdb's copy carries only in-frame clones and drops some. Here the sample spans roughly 200,000 clones, 82% being singletons. The sequenced sample was peripheral blood. The receptors were gathered from a woman of 80 years or more with COVID-19, enrolled during active disease. The CDR3 runs from the conserved cysteine through the conserved F or W. D genes are given only for firm matches. Size is stated for part of the rows, as once, few or many counts, or as a class when the clone is expanded.

J gene,D gene,V gene,clone size,CDR3 protein,CDR3 DNA
TRBJ1-2,TRBD1,TRBV10-3,-,CAISETGDYGYTF,TGTGCCATCAGTGAGACAGGGGACTATGGCTACACCTTC
TRBJ1-1,-,TRBV30,-,CAWSPRLEAFF,TGTGCCTGGAGTCCTCGACTAGAAGCTTTCTTT
TRBJ1-1,TRBD1,TRBV5-4,-,CASSLGGQVYREAFF,TGTGCCAGCAGCTTGGGGGGACAGGTTTATAGGGAAGCTTTCTTT
TRBJ1-2,-,TRBV7-9,-,CASSFSEEYGYTF,TGTGCCAGCAGCTTTTCAGAGGAATATGGCTACACCTTC
TRBJ2-7,-,TRBV11-1,-,CASSFGQPYEQYF,TGTGCCAGCAGCTTCGGACAGCCCTACGAGCAGTACTTC
TRBJ2-6,TRBD1,TRBV27,-,CASSFYRGTSPGANVLTF,TGTGCCAGCAGTTTTTACAGGGGGACCTCACCCGGGGCCAACGTCCTGACTTTC
TRBJ1-2,-,TRBV19,-,CASSPSGSYGYTF,TGTGCCAGTAGTCCATCGGGAAGCTATGGCTACACCTTC
TRBJ2-3,TRBD2,TRBV5-1,-,CASSPSGGDTDTQYF,TGCGCCAGCAGCCCCAGCGGGGGAGACACAGATACGCAGTATTTT
TRBJ1-2,TRBD1,TRBV7-9,-,CASSPDRFYGYTF,TGTGCCAGCAGCCCGGACAGGTTCTATGGCTACACCTTC
TRBJ2-3,-,TRBV5-1,-,CASSLRQPTDTQYF,TGCGCCAGCAGCTTGAGACAACCCACAGATACGCAGTATTTT
TRBJ2-5,TRBD1,TRBV10-3,-,CAISLGQGSGETQYF,TGTGCCATCAGCCTAGGACAGGGGAGCGGAGAGACCCAGTACTTC
TRBJ1-1,TRBD1,TRBV3-1/TRBV3-2,-,CASSRKGGINTEAFF,TGTGCCAGCAGCCGTAAAGGGGGCATAAACACTGAAGCTTTCTTT
TRBJ1-1,-,TRBV7-2,-,CASSLRVDTEAFF,TGTGCCAGCAGCTTACGAGTAGACACTGAAGCTTTCTTT
TRBJ1-1,-,TRBV19,-,CASRKPPGNTEAFF,TGTGCCAGTAGAAAGCCCCCAGGGAACACTGAAGCTTTCTTT
TRBJ1-5,TRBD1,TRBV6-2/TRBV6-3,-,CASSYLGTGSMQPQHF,TGTGCCAGCAGTTACCTTGGGACAGGGAGTATGCAGCCCCAGCATTTT
TRBJ1-1,-,TRBV20-1,-,CSAIKNTEAFF,TGCAGTGCTATTAAGAACACTGAAGCTTTCTTT
TRBJ2-2,TRBD1,TRBV9,-,CASGQAYGELFF,TGTGCCAGCGGACAGGCATACGGGGAGCTGTTTTTT
TRBJ1-1,-,TRBV5-6,-,CASSLGRNEAFF,TGTGCCAGCAGCCTAGGTCGGAATGAAGCTTTCTTT
TRBJ1-5,-,TRBV19,-,CASSIGANNQPQHF,TGTGCCAGTAGTATTGGAGCGAACAATCAGCCCCAGCATTTT
TRBJ1-6,TRBD1,TRBV19,-,CASSGSTGKSSPLHF,TGTGCCAGTAGTGGATCGACAGGGAAGAGTTCACCCCTCCACTTT
TRBJ2-5,-,TRBV7-2,-,CASSLEAFQETQYF,TGTGCCAGCAGCTTGGAGGCATTCCAAGAGACCCAGTACTTC
TRBJ1-5,-,TRBV19,-,CASSIDQGSQPQHF,TGTGCCAGTAGTATAGATCAGGGGTCCCAGCCCCAGCATTTT
TRBJ2-1,-,TRBV4-3,-,CASSPGGGFGRYNEQFF,TGCGCCAGCAGCCCGGGGGGCGGGTTCGGCCGATACAATGAGCAGTTCTTC
TRBJ1-5,-,TRBV30,-,CAWSVAGAQPQHF,TGTGCCTGGAGTGTAGCAGGGGCCCAGCCCCAGCATTTT
TRBJ2-1,-,TRBV15,few,CATSRASFYNEQFF,TGTGCCACCAGCAGAGCTAGCTTCTACAATGAGCAGTTCTTC
TRBJ2-1,TRBD2,TRBV6-6,-,CASSLGTSGAYNEQFF,TGTGCCAGCAGTTTGGGTACTAGCGGGGCTTACAATGAGCAGTTCTTC